The 24 T cell receptor beta chains reported below all come from one sample, sequenced in a study of cytomegalovirus exposure and HLA in healthy donors. The PCR was carried out with 60 Vbeta primers and 13 Jbeta primers. Here immunoSEQ multiplex PCR was the method, and the copy in TCRdb shows in-frame clones only, minus some. The sample consists of 75,000 to 100,000 clones, roughly 80% of them appearing once. The sample was PBMCs. These receptors were obtained from a man between 60 and 75 years old in good health and CMV-seropositive.

J is TRBJ1-4 and V is TRBV7-9; 11 bases match TRBD1. CDR3 length: 17 residues. J lost 7 bases, V lost 5 bases, and 12 bases had no gene match. The V gene's germline CDR1 is SEHNR and CDR2 FQNEAQ (reference sequence). CDR3 sequence (DNA): TGTGCCAGCAGCCTGGGACAGGGGGGGGTGTTGGGTGAAAAACTGTTTTTT. This codes for CASSLGQGGVLGEKLFF.

The V gene is TRBV19, the J gene TRBJ1-5, with D unresolved. Trimming took off 5 bases at V and 2 bases at J, with 13 bases between the two ends. The V gene's germline CDR1 is LNHDA and CDR2 SQIVND (reference sequence). This CDR3 contains 15 residues. Here the CDR3 DNA reads TGTGCCAGTAGTCCGGGAGCATCGGGCAATCAGCCCCAGCATTTT. Its protein product is CASSPGASGNQPQHF.

The chain recombines TRBV30 with TRBJ1-5; D is uncertain. Trimming cost V 1 base and J 1 base, with 8 bases left between them. Germline V gene lookup returns CDR1 GTSNPN and CDR2 SVGIG (reference sequence). The CDR3 loop spans 14 amino acids. The CDR3 DNA follows: TGTGCCTGGAGTGATGGACTCAGCAATCAGCCCCAGCATTTT. Amino acid sequence: CAWSDGLSNQPQHF. The full variable domain, rest sourced from reference TRBV30 and TRBJ1-5, is SQTIHQWPATLVQPVGSPLSLECTVEGTSNPNLYWYRQAAGRGLQLLFYSVGIGQISSEVPQNLSASRPQDRQFILSSKKLLLSDSGFYLCAWSDGLSNQPQHFGDGTRLSIL.

CDR3 loop: CSAEGQGGNTIYF. The CDR3 DNA reads TGCAGCGCCGAGGGACAGGGTGGGAACACCATATATTTT. The chain uses TRBV29-1 and TRBJ1-3, with 9 bases fitting TRBD1. Germline lookup yields CDR1 SQVTM and CDR2 ANQGSEA. This CDR3 has 13 amino acids. The junction had 8 bases not matched to a gene; V was cut back by 7 bases and J by 7 bases.

V gene TRBV4-1 combines with J gene TRBJ2-5; a possible D gene is TRBD1 (5 bases). Judging by the DNA end, TRBJ2-7 fits better; the J call may be wrong. Germline loops: CDR1 MGHRA, CDR2 YSYEKL. The CDR3 is 16 residues long. CDR3 bases: TGCGCCAGCAGCCCTCAAGCGTCCAGGGTCCGCTACGAGCAGTACTTC. This translates into CASSPQASRVRYEQYF.

The rearrangement joins TRBV15 to TRBJ1-1; TRBD1 matches at 9 bases. Germline V gene sequence: CDR1 LNHNV, CDR2 YYDKDF (reference sequence). Trimming took 0 bases from V and 1 from J; bases not matched to a gene: 6. The CDR3 totals 17 residues. CDR3 DNA: TGTGCCACCAGCAGAGATTGGGGACAGGGAGAGAACACTGAAGCTTTCTTT. Protein sequence: CATSRDWGQGENTEAFF.

The chain combines TRBV7-9 with TRBJ2-1; perhaps TRBD1 as D (5 bases). The germline CDR1 and CDR2 sequences are SEHNR and FQNEAQ (reference sequence). The CDR3 loop spans 16 amino acids. V lost 5 bases, J lost 8 bases, and 22 bases lay in between. The CDR3 coding sequence is TGTGCCAGCAGCGCCCCCGGTCGGCAGGGTGTCCATGAGCAGTTCTTC. Encoded protein: CASSAPGRQGVHEQFF.

A few counts support this clone. The rearrangement links TRBV29-1 to TRBJ1-3; 9 nucleotides line up with TRBD1. This CDR3 region has 14 residues. Per germline, CDR1 SQVTM and CDR2 ANQGSEA. V was clipped by 2 bases and J by 8 bases; unmatched bases: 7. The CDR3, as DNA: TGCAGCGTTGAATTGGGACAGGGAAGGGACACCATATATTTT. Translating gives CSVELGQGRDTIYF.

The chain carries TRBV6-1 and TRBJ1-5; 7 nucleotides match TRBD1. Germline V gene sequence: CDR1 MNHNS, CDR2 SASEGT. This CDR3 comprises 15 residues. With V trimmed by 6 bases and J by 4 bases, 9 bases remained unmatched. CDR3 coding DNA: TGTGCCAGCAGGACCCGGACAGGCCAAAATCAGCCCCAGCATTTT. Translating it yields CASRTRTGQNQPQHF.

The CDR3 DNA is TGTGCCAGCATCAACAGGGATTATGGCTACACCTTC. Protein: CASINRDYGYTF. J is TRBJ1-2 and V is TRBV21-1; the table calls TRBD1, which could not be checked here. TRBV21-1 is an annotated pseudogene. This CDR3 comprises 12 residues.

The V gene is TRBV7-5, the J gene TRBJ2-2; the D call TRBD2 from the table was never checked on the DNA. TRBV7-5 is a pseudogene. This CDR3 is 12 amino acids long. The CDR3 sequence is CARSLSAGELFF. CDR3 DNA sequence: TGTGCCAGAAGCTTAAGCGCCGGGGAGCTGTTTTTT.

This clone has more than one count but fewer than ten. The chain couples TRBV7-2 to TRBJ2-3, with TRBD2 as a possible D gene (5 bases). This CDR3 is built from 14 residues. V lost 4 bases to trimming and J lost 4 bases, with 12 bases between them. Germline loops: CDR1 SGHTA, CDR2 FQGNSA. The CDR3 DNA sequence: TGTGCCAGCAGCTCCAAGGTAGCGCCAGATACGCAGTATTTT. It codes for CASSSKVAPDTQYF.

The CDR3 nucleotides are TGTGCCTGTCGGGGCTCCTACGAGCAGTACTTC. Protein sequence: CACRGSYEQYF. This chain joins TRBV6-6 and TRBJ2-7, with D possibly TRBD2 on 5 matching bases. Trimming shortened V by 11 bases and J by 0 bases, and 8 bases separated the two germline ends. Per germline, CDR1 MNHNY and CDR2 SVGAGI (reference sequence). CDR3 length equals 11 residues.

The chain uses TRBV5-4 and TRBJ2-5, with 8 bases lining up with TRBD2. The CDR3 contains 16 residues. Trimming took 1 base from V and 5 from J; bases not matched to a gene: 10. The germline V gene encodes CDR1 SGHNT and CDR2 YYREEE (reference sequence). The CDR3 protein is CASSLRLARGFETQYF. CDR3 in DNA: TGTGCCAGCAGCTTGAGACTAGCGAGGGGGTTTGAGACCCAGTACTTC. The full variable domain, completed using reference TRBV5-4 and TRBJ2-5, is ETGVTQSPTHLIKTRGQQVTLRCSSQSGHNTVSWYQQALGQGPQFIFQYYREEENGRGNFPPRFSGLQFPNYSSELNVNALELDDSALYLCASSLRLARGFETQYFGPGTRLLVL.

This clone was counted a single time. This chain links TRBV6-1 with TRBJ2-1; tentatively, D is TRBD1 (6 bases). Trimming left V 1 base short and J 4 bases short, with 8 bases between. This CDR3 spans 14 amino acids. Germline V gives CDR1 MNHNS, CDR2 SASEGT. The CDR3 here is CASSEDQGYNEQFF. CDR3 bases: TGTGCCAGCAGTGAAGACCAGGGGTACAATGAGCAGTTCTTC.

The chain links TRBV27 to TRBJ1-1; perhaps TRBD1 as D (6 bases). Trimming took off 7 bases at V and 2 bases at J, with 14 bases between the two ends. The CDR3 spans 14 residues. Germline CDR1 reads MNHEY; CDR2 reads SMNVEV (reference sequence). This chain's CDR3 is CASISWDTNTEAFF. The DNA of the CDR3 is TGTGCCAGCATCTCCTGGGACACTAACACTGAAGCTTTCTTT.

The table lists this clone with a count of one. CDR3 sequence (DNA): TGTGCCAGCCATCCCGACATTAACTATGGCTACACCTTC. Translated: CASHPDINYGYTF. The rearrangement uses TRBV18 and TRBJ1-2; D is ambiguous. Trimming cost V 8 bases and J 1 base, with 11 bases left between them. Germline V gene lookup returns CDR1 KGHSH and CDR2 LQKENI. This CDR3 spans 13 amino acids.

This clone was seen a few times. This chain connects TRBV30 to TRBJ1-3; 7 bases line up with TRBD1. The ends lost 3 bases at V and 4 bases at J; junction bases unmatched: 6. The germline gives CDR1 GTSNPN, CDR2 SVGIG (reference sequence). This CDR3 spans 14 amino acids. In DNA, the CDR3 is TGTGCCTGGAGCGGGAGGGGGCTCGGAAACACCATATATTTT. It codes for CAWSGRGLGNTIYF.

The chain carries TRBV30 and TRBJ1-6; tentative D call: TRBD1 (5 bases). V lost 4 bases to trimming and J lost 7 bases, with 11 bases between them. This CDR3 is built from 13 residues. CDR1 is GTSNPN and CDR2 is SVGIG in the germline V gene (reference sequence). The CDR3 region has the DNA TGTGCCTGGATAGCAGGGAGGAATTCACCCCTCCACTTT. Its translation: CAWIAGRNSPLHF. The variable domain in full, completed from reference TRBV30 and TRBJ1-6, reads SQTIHQWPATLVQPVGSPLSLECTVEGTSNPNLYWYRQAAGRGLQLLFYSVGIGQISSEVPQNLSASRPQDRQFILSSKKLLLSDSGFYLCAWIAGRNSPLHFGNGTRLTVT.

The chain carries TRBV19 and TRBJ2-3; D perhaps matches TRBD1 (5 bases). In germline, CDR1 is LNHDA, CDR2 SQIVND (reference sequence). The CDR3 has 14 amino acids. The V end was cut by 5 bases, the J end by 5 bases, with 14 bases between. The CDR3 region is CASSFQGSQDTQYF. Written as DNA, the CDR3 is TGTGCCAGTAGTTTTCAGGGTTCGCAAGATACGCAGTATTTT.

The V call is TRBV7-2, the J call TRBJ1-5; D is uncertain. The CDR3 runs 13 residues. Germline values: CDR1 SGHTA, CDR2 FQGNSA. V was clipped by 5 bases and J by 7 bases, with 12 bases between them. The CDR3 region is CASSLNGGQPQHF. The CDR3 nucleotides are TGTGCCAGCAGCCTTAATGGAGGCCAGCCCCAGCATTTT.

V and J are TRBV11-2 and TRBJ2-7; 8 nucleotides agree with TRBD1. The V segment lost 1 base and the J segment 3 bases; nucleotides outside the gene matches: 5. CDR3 length equals 15 residues. The germline V gene has CDR1 SGHAT and CDR2 FQNNGV. The CDR3 here is CASSLGQGTGYEQYF. For the CDR3, the DNA is TGTGCCAGCAGCTTAGGTCAAGGGACAGGCTACGAGCAGTACTTC.

V usage is TRBV27 and J usage is TRBJ1-6; 8 bases are a match to TRBD1. The V gene end was trimmed by 4 bases and the J gene end by 10 bases; junction bases not matched to a gene: 6. CDR1 and CDR2 from the germline V gene are MNHEY and SMNVEV (reference sequence). The CDR3 sequence is 14 residues long. The CDR3 DNA follows: TGTGCCAGCAGTTCCTCGGGACAGGTGTCACCCCTCCACTTT. It translates to CASSSSGQVSPLHF.

This clone has a handful of counts. The chain carries TRBV7-6 and TRBJ1-5; 9 bases match TRBD1. CDR1 is SGHVS and CDR2 is FNYEAQ in the germline V gene. V was clipped by 5 bases and J by 0 bases; unmatched bases: 2. The CDR3 covers 15 residues. CDR3 nucleotide sequence: TGTGCCAGCAGCGGGACAGGGAATAGCAATCAGCCCCAGCATTTT. This sequence encodes CASSGTGNSNQPQHF.